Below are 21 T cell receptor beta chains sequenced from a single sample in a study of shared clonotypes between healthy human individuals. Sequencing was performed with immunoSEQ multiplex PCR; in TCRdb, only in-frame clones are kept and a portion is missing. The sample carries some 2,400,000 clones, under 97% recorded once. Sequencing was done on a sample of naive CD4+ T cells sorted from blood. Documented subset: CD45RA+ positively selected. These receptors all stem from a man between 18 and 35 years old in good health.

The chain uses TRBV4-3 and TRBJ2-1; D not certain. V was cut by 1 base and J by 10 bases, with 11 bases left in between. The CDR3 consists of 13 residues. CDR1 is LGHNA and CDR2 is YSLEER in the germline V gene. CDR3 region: CASSQVRLAEQFF. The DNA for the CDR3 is TGCGCCAGCAGCCAAGTGAGGCTCGCGGAGCAGTTCTTC.

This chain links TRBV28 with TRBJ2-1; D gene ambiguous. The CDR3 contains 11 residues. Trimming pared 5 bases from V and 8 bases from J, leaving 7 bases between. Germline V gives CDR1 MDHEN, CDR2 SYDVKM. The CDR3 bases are TGTGCCAGCAGTAGGGCAGATGAGCAGTTCTTC. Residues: CASSRADEQFF.

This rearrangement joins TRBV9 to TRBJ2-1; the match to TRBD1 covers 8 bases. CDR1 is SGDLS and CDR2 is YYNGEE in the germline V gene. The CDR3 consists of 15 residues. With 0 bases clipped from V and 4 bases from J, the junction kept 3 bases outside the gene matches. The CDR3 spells CASSVAGGVYNEQFF. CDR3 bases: TGTGCCAGCAGCGTAGCAGGGGGCGTATACAATGAGCAGTTCTTC.

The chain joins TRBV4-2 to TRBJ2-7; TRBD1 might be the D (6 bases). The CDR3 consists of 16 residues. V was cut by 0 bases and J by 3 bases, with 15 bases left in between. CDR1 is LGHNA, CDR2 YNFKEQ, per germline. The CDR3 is CASSQDRFTGIYEQYF. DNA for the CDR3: TGTGCCAGCAGCCAAGATCGATTCACAGGGATCTACGAGCAGTACTTC.

The CDR3 loop reads CASGASGNTDTQYF. DNA for the CDR3: TGTGCCAGCGGGGCCAGCGGGAACACAGATACGCAGTATTTT. The chain has TRBV7-9 and TRBJ2-3, with 7 nucleotides matching TRBD2. The CDR3 extends over 14 amino acids. Germline trimming cut 8 bases from V and 2 bases from J; bases unmatched to any gene: 7. The V gene's germline CDR1 is SEHNR and CDR2 FQNEAQ (reference sequence).

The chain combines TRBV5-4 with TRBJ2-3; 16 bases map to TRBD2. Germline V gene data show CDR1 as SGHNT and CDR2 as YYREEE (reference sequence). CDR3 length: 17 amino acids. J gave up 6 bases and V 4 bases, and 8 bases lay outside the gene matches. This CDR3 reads CASSPVGLAGGQDTQYF. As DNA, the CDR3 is TGTGCCAGCAGCCCGGTGGGACTAGCGGGGGGGCAGGATACGCAGTATTTT.

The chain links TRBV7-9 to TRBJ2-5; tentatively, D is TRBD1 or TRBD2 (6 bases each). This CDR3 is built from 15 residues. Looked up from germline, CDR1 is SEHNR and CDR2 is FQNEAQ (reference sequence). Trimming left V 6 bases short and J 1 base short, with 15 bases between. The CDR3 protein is CASSPVSGAQETQYF. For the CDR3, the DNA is TGTGCCAGCAGTCCCGTGTCGGGGGCCCAAGAGACCCAGTACTTC. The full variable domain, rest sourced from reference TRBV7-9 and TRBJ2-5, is DTGVSQNPRHKITKRGQNVTFRCDPISEHNRLYWYRQTLGQGPEFLTYFQNEAQLEKSRLLSDRFSAERPKGSFSTLEIQRTEQGDSAMYLCASSPVSGAQETQYFGPGTRLLVL.

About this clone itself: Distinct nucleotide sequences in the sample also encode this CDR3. The CDR3 sequence: CASSYPELNTEAFF. The CDR3 DNA is TGTGCCAGCAGTTATCCGGAGCTGAACACTGAAGCTTTCTTT. This rearrangement joins TRBV6-6 to TRBJ1-1; D call uncertain. Trimming stripped 3 bases from V and 0 bases from J, with 8 bases between. Germline loops: CDR1 MNHNY, CDR2 SVGAGI (reference sequence). The CDR3 consists of 14 residues.

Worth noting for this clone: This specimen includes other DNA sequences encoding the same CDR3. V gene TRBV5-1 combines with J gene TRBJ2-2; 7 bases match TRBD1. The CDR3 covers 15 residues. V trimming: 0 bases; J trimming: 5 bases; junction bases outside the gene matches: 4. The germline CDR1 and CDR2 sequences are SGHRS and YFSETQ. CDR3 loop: CASSLDPGGTGELFF. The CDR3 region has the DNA TGCGCCAGCAGCTTGGATCCAGGGGGAACCGGGGAGCTGTTTTTT.

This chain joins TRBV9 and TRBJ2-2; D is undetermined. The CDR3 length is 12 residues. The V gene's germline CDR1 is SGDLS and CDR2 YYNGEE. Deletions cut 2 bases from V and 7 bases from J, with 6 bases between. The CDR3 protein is CASSVYSGELFF. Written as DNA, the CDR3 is TGTGCCAGCAGCGTGTACAGCGGGGAGCTGTTTTTT.

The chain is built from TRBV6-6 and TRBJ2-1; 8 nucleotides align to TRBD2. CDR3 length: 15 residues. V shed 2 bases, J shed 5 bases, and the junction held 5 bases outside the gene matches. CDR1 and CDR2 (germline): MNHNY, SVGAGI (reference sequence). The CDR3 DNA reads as TGTGCCAGCAGTTACATTAGCGGGATAGACAATGAGCAGTTCTTC. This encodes CASSYISGIDNEQFF.

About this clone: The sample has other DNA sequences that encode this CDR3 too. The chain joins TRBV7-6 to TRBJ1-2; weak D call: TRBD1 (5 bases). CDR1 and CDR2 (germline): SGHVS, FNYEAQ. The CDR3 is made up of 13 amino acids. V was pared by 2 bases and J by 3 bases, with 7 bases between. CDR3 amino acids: CASSLTGDYGYTF. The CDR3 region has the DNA TGTGCCAGCAGCTTAACGGGGGACTATGGCTACACCTTC.

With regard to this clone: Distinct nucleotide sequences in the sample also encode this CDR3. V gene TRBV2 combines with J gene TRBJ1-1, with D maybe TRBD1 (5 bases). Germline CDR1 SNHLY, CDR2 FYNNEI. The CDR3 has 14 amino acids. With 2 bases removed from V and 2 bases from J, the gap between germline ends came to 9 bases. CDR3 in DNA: TGTGCCAGCAGTGAATCGGGGGGTAACACTGAAGCTTTCTTT. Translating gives CASSESGGNTEAFF.

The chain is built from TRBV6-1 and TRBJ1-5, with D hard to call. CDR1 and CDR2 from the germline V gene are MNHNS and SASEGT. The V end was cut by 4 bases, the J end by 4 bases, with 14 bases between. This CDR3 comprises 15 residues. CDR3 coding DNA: TGTGCCAGCAGTGCGGCTAACCTCGGTAATCAGCCCCAGCATTTT. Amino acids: CASSAANLGNQPQHF.

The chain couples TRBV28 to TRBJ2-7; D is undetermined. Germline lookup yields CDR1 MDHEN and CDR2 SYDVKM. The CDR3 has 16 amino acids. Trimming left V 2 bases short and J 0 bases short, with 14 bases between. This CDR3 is CASSLEFDRSSYEQYF. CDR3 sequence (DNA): TGTGCCAGCAGTTTAGAATTTGATAGAAGCTCCTACGAGCAGTACTTC.

This CDR3 is CASSDEGKGGYTF. The CDR3 DNA is TGTGCCAGCAGTGACGAGGGGAAGGGTGGCTACACCTTC. V gene TRBV25-1 combines with J gene TRBJ1-2; possibly TRBD1 for D (5 bases). Trimming cost V 3 bases and J 7 bases, with 12 bases left between them. Germline CDR1 reads MGHDK; CDR2 reads SYGVNS. CDR3 length: 13 residues.

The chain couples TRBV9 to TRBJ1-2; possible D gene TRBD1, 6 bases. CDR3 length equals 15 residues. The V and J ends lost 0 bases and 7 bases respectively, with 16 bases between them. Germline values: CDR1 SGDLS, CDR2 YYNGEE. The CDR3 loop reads CASSVVAAGVSGYTF. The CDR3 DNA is TGTGCCAGCAGCGTAGTGGCGGCAGGGGTTTCTGGCTACACCTTC.

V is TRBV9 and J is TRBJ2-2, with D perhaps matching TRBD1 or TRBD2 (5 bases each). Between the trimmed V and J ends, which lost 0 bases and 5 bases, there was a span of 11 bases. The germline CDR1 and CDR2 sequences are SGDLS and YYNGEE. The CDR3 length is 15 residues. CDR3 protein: CASSVDQGVTGELFF. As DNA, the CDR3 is TGTGCCAGCAGCGTAGACCAGGGAGTAACCGGGGAGCTGTTTTTT.

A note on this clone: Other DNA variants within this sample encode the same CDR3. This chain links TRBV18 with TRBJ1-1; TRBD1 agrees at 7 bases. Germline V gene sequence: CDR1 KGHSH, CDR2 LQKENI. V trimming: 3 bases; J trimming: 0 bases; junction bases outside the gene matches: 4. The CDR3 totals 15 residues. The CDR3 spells CASSPLTGVNTEAFF. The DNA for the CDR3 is TGTGCCAGCTCACCTCTAACAGGGGTGAACACTGAAGCTTTCTTT.

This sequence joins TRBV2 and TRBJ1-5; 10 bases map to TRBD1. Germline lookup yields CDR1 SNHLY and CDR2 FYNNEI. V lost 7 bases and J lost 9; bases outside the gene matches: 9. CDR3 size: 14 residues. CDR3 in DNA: TGTGCCAGCACTCTGGGGGGACAGGGGACGCCCCAGCATTTT. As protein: CASTLGGQGTPQHF.

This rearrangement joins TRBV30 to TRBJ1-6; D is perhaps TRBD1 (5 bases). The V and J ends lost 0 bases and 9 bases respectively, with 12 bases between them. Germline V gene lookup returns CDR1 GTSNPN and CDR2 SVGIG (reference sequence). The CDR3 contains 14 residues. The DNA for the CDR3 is TGTGCCTGGAGTGTCGGACACGTAATTTCACCCCTCCACTTT. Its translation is CAWSVGHVISPLHF.